A single sample gave rise to the 23 T cell receptor beta chains below, sequenced in a study of blood T cell repertoires in COVID-19. Repertoires were generated with immunoSEQ multiplex PCR, while TCRdb's copy carries only in-frame clones and drops some. The table records approximately 75,000 clones, roughly 80% of them present only once. Sample: peripheral blood. These receptors originate from a woman aged 80 or over with acute or convalescent COVID-19.

The chain recombines TRBV11-2 with TRBJ2-3; TRBD2 agrees at 11 bases. V was pared by 1 base and J by 0 bases, with 3 bases of the junction left unmatched. CDR1 is SGHAT, CDR2 FQNNGV, per germline. The CDR3 runs to 17 residues. For the CDR3, the DNA is TGTGCCAGCAGCTTAGTAGGGACTAGCGGAAGCACAGATACGCAGTATTTT. Its protein product is CASSLVGTSGSTDTQYF.

This chain connects TRBV5-8 to TRBJ1-6; no firm D call. Germline V lookup: CDR1 SGHTS, CDR2 YDEGEE. Trimming took 1 base from V and 7 from J, leaving 6 bases between them. The CDR3 covers 13 residues. The CDR3 loop reads CASSLTRNSPLHF. CDR3 DNA sequence: TGTGCCAGCAGCTTGACGAGAAATTCACCCCTCCACTTT.

The rearrangement joins TRBV30 to TRBJ2-7; no clear D. Trimming pared 2 bases from V and 4 bases from J, leaving 6 bases between. The CDR3 spans 11 residues. Per the germline V gene, CDR1 is GTSNPN and CDR2 is SVGIG (reference sequence). CDR3 in amino acids: CAWSPGYEQYF. The CDR3 DNA sequence: TGTGCCTGGAGTCCCGGTTACGAGCAGTACTTC.

The genes are TRBV27 and TRBJ1-2; D call uncertain. There are 13 residues in the CDR3. Trimming cost V 2 bases and J 7 bases, with 11 bases left between them. The V gene's germline CDR1 is MNHEY and CDR2 SMNVEV (reference sequence). The CDR3 region is CASSLTRVSGYTF. The CDR3 DNA sequence: TGTGCCAGCAGTTTAACCCGCGTGAGTGGCTACACCTTC.

The CDR3 sequence is CASSYRLGTINNQPQHF. CDR3 bases: TGTGCCAGCAGTTACCGACTGGGGACAATTAATAATCAGCCCCAGCATTTT. The rearrangement joins TRBV6-2 or TRBV6-3 to TRBJ1-5; a weak D match, TRBD1 (6 bases). Germline CDR1 MNHEY, CDR2 SVGEGT. V was cut by 2 bases and J by 4 bases, with 18 bases left in between. The CDR3 length is 17 residues.

The gene calls are TRBV30 and TRBJ1-5; D not certain. CDR1 and CDR2 (germline): GTSNPN, SVGIG (reference sequence). V was shortened by 2 bases and J by 4 bases, with 9 bases between the two germline ends. This CDR3 has 13 residues. The CDR3 protein is CAWSFRGNQPQHF. Here the CDR3 DNA reads TGTGCCTGGAGTTTCCGGGGTAATCAGCCCCAGCATTTT. The full variable domain, rest sourced from reference TRBV30 and TRBJ1-5, is SQTIHQWPATLVQPVGSPLSLECTVEGTSNPNLYWYRQAAGRGLQLLFYSVGIGQISSEVPQNLSASRPQDRQFILSSKKLLLSDSGFYLCAWSFRGNQPQHFGDGTRLSIL.

V and J are TRBV9 and TRBJ1-3; the D gene is possibly TRBD1 (6 bases). Trimming shortened V by 0 bases and J by 2 bases, and 9 bases separated the two germline ends. CDR1 is SGDLS, CDR2 YYNGEE, per germline. The CDR3 loop spans 15 amino acids. The chain's CDR3 is CASSVGDIPGNTIYF. For the CDR3, the DNA is TGTGCCAGCAGCGTAGGGGACATACCTGGAAACACCATATATTTT.

The chain joins TRBV5-1 to TRBJ2-7, with no clear D. Trimming took off 4 bases at V and 0 bases at J, with 14 bases between the two ends. The CDR3 has 15 residues. CDR1 SGHRS and CDR2 YFSETQ come from the germline V gene. The CDR3 loop is CASSIPRRSSYEQYF. CDR3 bases: TGCGCCAGCAGCATCCCCCGACGGAGCTCCTACGAGCAGTACTTC.

The rearrangement links TRBV15 to TRBJ1-2, with D tentatively TRBD1 (5 bases). This CDR3 spans 14 amino acids. The V gene's germline CDR1 is LNHNV and CDR2 YYDKDF (reference sequence). The germline V and J ends were trimmed by 1 base and 5 bases, with 11 bases remaining between them. CDR3 amino acids: CATSRGRVGYGYTF. Written as DNA, the CDR3 is TGTGCCACCAGCAGAGGCAGGGTAGGATATGGCTACACCTTC.

The CDR3 region has the DNA TGTGCCAGCAGCAGACCGGACAGGGGACAAGAGACCCAGTACTTC. It is translated as CASSRPDRGQETQYF. The chain recombines TRBV5-4 with TRBJ2-5; 9 nucleotides match TRBD1. The V segment lost 4 bases and the J segment 2 bases; nucleotides outside the gene matches: 6. Germline V gene data show CDR1 as SGHNT and CDR2 as YYREEE (reference sequence). This CDR3 has 15 amino acids.

J is TRBJ1-4 and V is TRBV3-1 (or the pseudogene TRBV3-2); the D gene is possibly TRBD1 (5 bases). Germline V gives CDR1 LGHDT, CDR2 YNNKEL (reference sequence). The ends were cut back, 3 bases at V and 8 bases at J, with 10 bases in the middle. This CDR3 spans 13 amino acids. The CDR3 nucleotides read TGTGCCAGCAGCCATGGGGGGGAAGAAAAACTGTTTTTT. Its protein is CASSHGGEEKLFF.

The chain recombines TRBV6-1 with TRBJ2-1; 9 nucleotides line up with TRBD2. The germline V gene has CDR1 MNHNS and CDR2 SASEGT. The CDR3 is 16 amino acids. The V gene end was trimmed by 3 bases and the J gene end by 6 bases; junction bases not matched to a gene: 9. The CDR3 DNA reads as TGTGCCAGCAGTGAGGCTGCACTAGCGGGTTCCAATGAGCAGTTCTTC. Protein: CASSEAALAGSNEQFF.

This clone occurred once. V gene TRBV6-5 combines with J gene TRBJ2-7, with D perhaps TRBD1 (6 bases). Trimming removed 8 bases from V and 5 bases from J, with 22 bases in between. The CDR3 has 15 amino acids. The V gene's germline CDR1 is MNHEY and CDR2 SVGAGI. The CDR3 spells CASARMVTGWDEQYF. The CDR3 bases are TGTGCCAGCGCCCGGATGGTAACAGGGTGGGACGAGCAGTACTTC.

V usage is TRBV6-2 or TRBV6-3 and J usage is TRBJ2-4, with a tentative D call TRBD2 (7 bases). V was pared by 5 bases and J by 16 bases, with 21 bases between. CDR1 is MNHEY and CDR2 is SVGEGT in the germline V gene. The CDR3 is 13 residues long. The CDR3 protein is CASSQPWGGRPYF. DNA of the CDR3: TGTGCCAGCAGTCAACCATGGGGGGGCCGGCCTTACTTC.

The V call is TRBV30, the J call TRBJ2-7; the D gene is possibly TRBD1 (5 bases). The V end was cut by 3 bases, the J end by 1 base, with 10 bases between. The CDR3 sequence is 13 residues long. The germline V gene has CDR1 GTSNPN and CDR2 SVGIG (reference sequence). CDR3 sequence reads: CAWRAGRSYEQYF. CDR3 sequence (DNA): TGTGCCTGGAGGGCAGGGCGATCCTACGAGCAGTACTTC.

The rearrangement links TRBV25-1 to TRBJ1-1, with D perhaps matching TRBD1 (5 bases). The germline V gene encodes CDR1 MGHDK and CDR2 SYGVNS. The V and J ends lost 2 bases and 1 base respectively, with 14 bases between them. This CDR3 contains 16 residues. The CDR3 DNA follows: TGTGCCAGCAGTGAACCAGGGCGCGTGGGGAACACTGAAGCTTTCTTT. The encoded protein is CASSEPGRVGNTEAFF.

J is TRBJ2-3 and V is TRBV5-1; 10 nucleotides align to TRBD2. Germline CDR1 is SGHRS and CDR2 is YFSETQ. J was trimmed by 4 bases and V by 2 bases; bases with no gene match: 4. This CDR3 is 15 amino acids long. The CDR3 DNA sequence: TGCGCCAGCAGCTTCCACGGGACTAGCGCAGATACGCAGTATTTT. Translating it yields CASSFHGTSADTQYF.

The rearrangement joins TRBV6-4 to TRBJ2-2, with D maybe TRBD2 (6 bases). V lost 10 bases, J lost 3 bases, and 12 bases lay in between. There are 13 residues in the CDR3. From germline, CDR1 is MRHNA and CDR2 SNTAGT. CDR3 residues: CATRGSYTGELFF. CDR3 bases: TGTGCCACACGGGGGTCCTACACCGGGGAGCTGTTTTTT.

This clone appeared once. The chain joins TRBV19 to TRBJ2-3; D not resolved. Trimming stripped 6 bases from V and 0 bases from J, with 10 bases between. Germline V CDR1 and CDR2: LNHDA, SQIVND (reference sequence). This CDR3 has 14 residues. The CDR3 reads CASRSLASTDTQYF. The CDR3 DNA reads TGTGCCAGTAGATCTTTAGCAAGCACAGATACGCAGTATTTT.

The chain carries TRBV2 and TRBJ2-7; TRBD1 agrees at 9 bases. The V gene end was trimmed by 6 bases and the J gene end by 7 bases; junction bases not matched to a gene: 7. The CDR3 runs 13 residues. In germline, CDR1 is SNHLY, CDR2 FYNNEI. The CDR3 nucleotides are TGTGCCAGCAGGGGACAGGGTACGGGGGAGCAGTACTTC. As protein: CASRGQGTGEQYF.

The genes are TRBV6-4 and TRBJ2-5; 11 bases are shared with TRBD2. J gave up 3 bases and V 4 bases, and 4 bases lay outside the gene matches. The germline V gene has CDR1 MRHNA and CDR2 SNTAGT. There are 15 residues in the CDR3. The CDR3 reads CASSALAGGKETQYF. CDR3 nucleotide sequence: TGTGCCAGCAGTGCTCTAGCGGGGGGAAAAGAGACCCAGTACTTC.

The chain couples TRBV7-8 to TRBJ1-1; tentatively, D is TRBD1 (6 bases). The CDR3 spans 13 residues. The V end lost 8 bases, the J end lost 1 base, and 11 bases lay between the germline ends. Germline V gene lookup returns CDR1 SGHVS and CDR2 FQNEAQ. CDR3 protein: CASGQGGNTEAFF. CDR3 DNA sequence: TGTGCCAGCGGCCAAGGGGGGAACACTGAAGCTTTCTTT.

V and J are TRBV6-5 and TRBJ1-2; 8 bases are a match to TRBD1. In germline, CDR1 is MNHEY, CDR2 SVGAGI. V gave up 4 bases and J gave up 4 bases; unmatched junction bases: 8. The CDR3 is 15 amino acids. CDR3 region: CASSLTDRGLYGYTF. For the CDR3, the DNA is TGTGCCAGCAGTTTAACCGACAGGGGACTCTATGGCTACACCTTC.